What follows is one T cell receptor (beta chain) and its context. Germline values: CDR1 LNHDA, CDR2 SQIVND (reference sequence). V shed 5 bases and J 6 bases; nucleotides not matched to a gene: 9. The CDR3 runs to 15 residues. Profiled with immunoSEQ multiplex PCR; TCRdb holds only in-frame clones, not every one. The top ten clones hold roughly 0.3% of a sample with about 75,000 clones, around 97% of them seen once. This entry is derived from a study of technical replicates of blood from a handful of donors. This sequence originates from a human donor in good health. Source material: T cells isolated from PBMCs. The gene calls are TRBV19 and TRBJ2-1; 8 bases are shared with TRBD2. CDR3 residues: CASSSFSTSGNEQFF. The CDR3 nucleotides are TGTGCCAGTAGTTCCTTCTCAACTAGCGGCAATGAGCAGTTCTTC.